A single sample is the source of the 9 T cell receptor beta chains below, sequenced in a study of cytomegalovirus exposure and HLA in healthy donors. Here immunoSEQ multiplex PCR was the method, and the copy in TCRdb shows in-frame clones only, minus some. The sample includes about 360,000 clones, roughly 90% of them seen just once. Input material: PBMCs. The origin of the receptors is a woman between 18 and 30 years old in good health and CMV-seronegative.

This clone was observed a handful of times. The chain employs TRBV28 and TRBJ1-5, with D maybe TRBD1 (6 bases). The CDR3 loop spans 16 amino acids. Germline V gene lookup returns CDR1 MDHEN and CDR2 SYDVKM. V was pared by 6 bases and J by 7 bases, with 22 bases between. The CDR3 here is CASSLTTQGSWQPQHF. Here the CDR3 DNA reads TGTGCCAGCAGCCTAACCACACAGGGTTCATGGCAGCCCCAGCATTTT.

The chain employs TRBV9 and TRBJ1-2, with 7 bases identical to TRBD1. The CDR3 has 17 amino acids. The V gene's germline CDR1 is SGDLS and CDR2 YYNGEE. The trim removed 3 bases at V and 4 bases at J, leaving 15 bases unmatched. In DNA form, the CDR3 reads TGTGCCAGCAGCGAACGACAGGGCAGGGGGAGACTCTATGGCTACACCTTC. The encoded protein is CASSERQGRGRLYGYTF.

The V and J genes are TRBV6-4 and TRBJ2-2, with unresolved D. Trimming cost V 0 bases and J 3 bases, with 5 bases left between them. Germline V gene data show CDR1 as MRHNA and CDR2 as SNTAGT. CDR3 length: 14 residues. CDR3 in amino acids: CASSDSGDTGELFF. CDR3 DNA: TGTGCCAGCAGTGACTCAGGAGACACCGGGGAGCTGTTTTTT.

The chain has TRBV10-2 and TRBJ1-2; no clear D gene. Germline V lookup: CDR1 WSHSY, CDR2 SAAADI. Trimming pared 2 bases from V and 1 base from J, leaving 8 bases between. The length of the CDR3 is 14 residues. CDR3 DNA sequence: TGCGCCAGCAGTGAGATGAGGCTTAACTATGGCTACACCTTC. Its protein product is CASSEMRLNYGYTF.

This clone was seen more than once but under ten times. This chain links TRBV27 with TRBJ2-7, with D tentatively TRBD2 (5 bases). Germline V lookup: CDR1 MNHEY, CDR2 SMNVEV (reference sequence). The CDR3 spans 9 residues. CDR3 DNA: TGTCCAGCACCGGGGGAGCAGTACTTC. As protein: CPAPGEQYF.

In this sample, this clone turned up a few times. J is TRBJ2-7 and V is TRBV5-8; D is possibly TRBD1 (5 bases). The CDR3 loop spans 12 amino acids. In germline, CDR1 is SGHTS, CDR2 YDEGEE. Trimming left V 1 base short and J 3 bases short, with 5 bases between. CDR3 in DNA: TGTGCCAGCAGCTTGACAGGCTACGAGCAGTACTTC. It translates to CASSLTGYEQYF.

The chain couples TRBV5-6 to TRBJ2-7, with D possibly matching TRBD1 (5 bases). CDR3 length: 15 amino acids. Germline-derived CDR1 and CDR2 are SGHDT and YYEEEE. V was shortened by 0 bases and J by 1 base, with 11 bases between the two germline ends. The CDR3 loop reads CASSLEGRASYEQYF. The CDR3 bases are TGTGCCAGCAGCTTGGAGGGCAGGGCTTCCTACGAGCAGTACTTC.

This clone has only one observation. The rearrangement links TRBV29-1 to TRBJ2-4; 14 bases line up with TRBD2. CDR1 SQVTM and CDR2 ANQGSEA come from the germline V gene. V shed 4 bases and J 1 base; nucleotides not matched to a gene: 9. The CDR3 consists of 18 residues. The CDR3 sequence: CSVGAGTSGRGAKNIQYF. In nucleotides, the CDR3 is TGCAGCGTTGGGGCCGGGACTAGCGGGAGAGGGGCCAAAAACATTCAGTACTTC.

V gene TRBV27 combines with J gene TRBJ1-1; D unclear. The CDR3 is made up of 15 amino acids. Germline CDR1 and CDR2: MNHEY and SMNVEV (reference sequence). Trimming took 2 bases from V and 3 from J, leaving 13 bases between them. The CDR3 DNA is TGTGCCAGCAGTTTAGCCGCTAATCTGGACACTGAAGCTTTCTTT. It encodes CASSLAANLDTEAFF.